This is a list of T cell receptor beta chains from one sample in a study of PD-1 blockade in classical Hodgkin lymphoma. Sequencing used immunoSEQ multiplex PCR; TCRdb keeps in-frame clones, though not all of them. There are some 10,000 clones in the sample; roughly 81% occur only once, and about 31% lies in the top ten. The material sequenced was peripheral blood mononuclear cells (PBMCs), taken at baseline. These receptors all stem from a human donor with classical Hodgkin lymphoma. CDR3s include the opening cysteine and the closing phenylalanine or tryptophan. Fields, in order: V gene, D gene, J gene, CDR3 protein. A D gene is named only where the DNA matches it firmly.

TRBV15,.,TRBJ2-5,CATNSGRKETQYF
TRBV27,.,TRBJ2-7,CASSLYDGSSYEQYF
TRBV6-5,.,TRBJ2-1,CASSYSEEDTYNEQFF
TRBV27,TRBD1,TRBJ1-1,CASSANQGVWMNTEAFF
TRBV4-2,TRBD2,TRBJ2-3,CASSQVLAGGLTSTDTQYF
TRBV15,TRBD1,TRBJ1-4,CATSRPTGAREKLFF
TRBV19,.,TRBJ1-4,CASSIDHSTNEKLFF
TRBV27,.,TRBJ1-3,CASSLWSGGNTIYF
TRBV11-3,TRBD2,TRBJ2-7,CASSPTSGRAYEQYF
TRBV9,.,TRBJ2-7,CASSVVGSVDEQYF